This TCR beta chain was identified during a study of blood T cell repertoires in COVID-19. Study overall: Collection of acute and convalescent COVID-19 samples took place in the United States, Italy and Spain.

Per the original methods: Nucleated cell number was recorded as an estimate derived from reference gene primer amplification. The assay was immunoSEQ multiplex PCR, and TCRdb's table has in-frame clones only and misses some. Clonal size and the V and J genes are those of that table, whereas D and trimming came from the DNA. The sample holds 80,000 to 100,000 clones, roughly 70% seen once. From germline, CDR1 is MNHEY and CDR2 SVGAGI. V shed 2 bases and J shed 7 bases, with 12 bases lying between them. This CDR3 is built from 14 residues. While infection was still active, Seattle patients were enrolled and then followed longitudinally.

The gene calls are TRBV6-5 and TRBJ1-5, with unresolved D. The sequenced material came from peripheral blood. The TCR comes from a man in his 70s with COVID-19, enrolled during active disease. The CDR3, as DNA: TGTGCCAGCAGTTACACCCGAGAGCGGCAGCCCCAGCATTTT. This sequence encodes CASSYTRERQPQHF.